The rows below give T cell receptor beta chains drawn from one sample of a study of cytomegalovirus exposure and HLA in healthy donors. The data were produced by immunoSEQ multiplex PCR, yet TCRdb's version contains in-frame clones alone and is incomplete. Of 300,000 to 350,000 clones in the sample, 70% to 90% were seen once. Sequencing was performed on PBMCs. These TCRs come from a man in his thirties or forties in good health and CMV-seronegative. The CDR3 runs from the conserved cysteine through the conserved F or W. Fields, in order: V gene, J gene, CDR3 protein.

v_gene: TRBV21-1
j_gene: TRBJ2-1
CDR3aa: CASSIRQGMRDEQFF

v_gene: TRBV5-1
j_gene: TRBJ2-5
CDR3aa: CASSLGQISGVKETQYF

v_gene: TRBV9
j_gene: TRBJ2-6
CDR3aa: CASSVDLTGANVLTF

v_gene: TRBV10-3
j_gene: TRBJ1-2
CDR3aa: CAISQDSRDYGYTF

v_gene: TRBV2
j_gene: TRBJ2-1
CDR3aa: CASFWTGDNEQFF

v_gene: TRBV29-1
j_gene: TRBJ2-1
CDR3aa: CSVAGGESSYNEQFF

v_gene: TRBV7-2
j_gene: TRBJ2-5
CDR3aa: CASSYLLAGGPGTQYF

v_gene: TRBV4-1
j_gene: TRBJ1-1
CDR3aa: CASSLGGTGGEAFF

v_gene: TRBV5-1
j_gene: TRBJ1-3
CDR3aa: CASSSSGQAISGNTIYF

v_gene: TRBV10-3
j_gene: TRBJ2-3
CDR3aa: CAIRDTSGGGSTQYF

v_gene: TRBV6-5
j_gene: TRBJ2-3
CDR3aa: CASSRLGGPDTQYF

v_gene: TRBV5-1
j_gene: TRBJ2-1
CDR3aa: CASSIAGGAYNEQFF

v_gene: TRBV5-1
j_gene: TRBJ1-3
CDR3aa: CASSTGTGDGNTIYF

v_gene: TRBV5-6
j_gene: TRBJ2-5
CDR3aa: CASSPPGTTETQYF

v_gene: TRBV6-6
j_gene: TRBJ2-5
CDR3aa: CASSSTTIQETQYF

v_gene: TRBV10-3
j_gene: TRBJ2-5
CDR3aa: CATRGDQETQYF

v_gene: TRBV21-1
j_gene: TRBJ2-7
CDR3aa: CASSKGDRDRDNIYEQYF

v_gene: TRBV18
j_gene: TRBJ2-5
CDR3aa: CASADRVQETQYF

v_gene: TRBV11-3
j_gene: TRBJ2-1
CDR3aa: CASSPGQGAGNEQFF

v_gene: TRBV6-5
j_gene: TRBJ1-2
CDR3aa: CASKADTYYGYTF

v_gene: TRBV5-1
j_gene: TRBJ1-4
CDR3aa: CASSLRDRTNEKLFF

v_gene: TRBV6-5
j_gene: TRBJ2-7
CDR3aa: CASRPGQGYLEQYF

v_gene: TRBV27
j_gene: TRBJ2-2
CDR3aa: CASSSGLAVTTGELFF

v_gene: TRBV7-2
j_gene: TRBJ2-2
CDR3aa: CASSFQGYPRGELFF

v_gene: TRBV2
j_gene: TRBJ2-1
CDR3aa: CASSGVSLAVYNEQFF

v_gene: TRBV11-3
j_gene: TRBJ1-3
CDR3aa: CASSLYSGNTIYF

v_gene: TRBV7-9
j_gene: TRBJ1-5
CDR3aa: CASSPLLGGNQPQHF

v_gene: TRBV2
j_gene: TRBJ2-1
CDR3aa: CASRDRGYNEQFF

v_gene: TRBV15
j_gene: TRBJ1-4
CDR3aa: CATSARRNEKLFF

v_gene: TRBV25-1
j_gene: TRBJ2-5
CDR3aa: CASSPPWRGGETQYF